Shown below are 15 T cell receptor beta chains from a single sample sequenced in a study of cytotoxic CD8 clonotypes in ibrutinib-treated CLL. The assay was immunoSEQ multiplex PCR, and TCRdb's table has in-frame clones only and misses some. The sample carries 110,000 to 150,000 clones, about three quarters recorded once. The starting material was PBMCs, obtained after 24 months of ibrutinib treatment. The receptors come from a human donor with chronic lymphocytic leukemia.

This clone turned up a few times. This CDR3 is also generated by other DNA sequences in the sample. The gene calls are TRBV27 and TRBJ1-5; perhaps TRBD1 as D (5 bases). The germline V and J ends were trimmed by 0 bases and 7 bases, with 10 bases remaining between them. Germline CDR1 reads MNHEY; CDR2 reads SMNVEV (reference sequence). This CDR3 comprises 14 residues. CDR3 amino acids: CASSLSGGGQPQHF. In DNA form, the CDR3 reads TGTGCCAGCAGTTTATCCGGCGGGGGGCAGCCCCAGCATTTT.

The genes are TRBV7-3 and TRBJ2-3; TRBD2 aligns across 9 bases. V shed 8 bases, J shed 2 bases, and the junction held 5 bases outside the gene matches. Germline assignment: CDR1 SGHTA and CDR2 FQGTGA. This CDR3 region has 14 residues. The CDR3 is CASRLAGTTDTQYF. The CDR3 DNA reads as TGTGCCAGCCGGCTAGCGGGGACCACAGATACGCAGTATTTT.

The chain links TRBV28 to TRBJ2-7; D is uncertain. Per germline, CDR1 MDHEN and CDR2 SYDVKM. This CDR3 has 12 residues. The ends were cut back, 4 bases at V and 0 bases at J, with 4 bases in the middle. In nucleotides, the CDR3 is TGTGCCAGCAGTTCCCTCTCCTACGAGCAGTACTTC. This translates into CASSSLSYEQYF.

This chain uses TRBV4-3 with TRBJ2-5; the D gene is possibly TRBD2 (6 bases). CDR3 length equals 16 residues. V was pared by 3 bases and J by 5 bases, with 19 bases between. Germline CDR1 LGHNA, CDR2 YSLEER. The CDR3: CASSQDEGLLGETQYF. The CDR3 region has the DNA TGCGCCAGCAGCCAGGATGAGGGACTTTTGGGGGAGACCCAGTACTTC.

The chain uses TRBV27 and TRBJ2-5; TRBD1 might be the D (6 bases). CDR3 length: 13 residues. Germline loops: CDR1 MNHEY, CDR2 SMNVEV (reference sequence). Deletions cut 6 bases from V and 4 bases from J, with 12 bases between. CDR3 protein: CASRQQGRETQYF. The CDR3 DNA is TGTGCCAGCAGGCAACAGGGAAGAGAGACCCAGTACTTC.

V is TRBV2 and J is TRBJ2-7; TRBD1 agrees at 10 bases. This CDR3 spans 14 amino acids. Germline V lookup: CDR1 SNHLY, CDR2 FYNNEI. V dropped 11 bases and J dropped 2; count of bases not matched to a gene: 9. The CDR3 protein is CAGAPGQGTYEQYF. For the CDR3, the DNA is TGTGCCGGCGCCCCGGGACAGGGGACCTACGAGCAGTACTTC. Supplemented by reference TRBV2 and TRBJ2-7, the full variable domain reads EPEVTQTPSHQVTQMGQEVILRCVPISNHLYFYWYRQILGQKVEFLVSFYNNEISEKSEIFDDQFSVERPDGSNFTLKIRSTKLEDSAMYFCAGAPGQGTYEQYFGPGTRLTVT.

The genes are TRBV4-2 and TRBJ2-7; tentatively, D is TRBD2 (5 bases). Germline CDR1 LGHNA, CDR2 YNFKEQ. This CDR3 is 13 amino acids long. V dropped 0 bases and J dropped 7 bases, with 10 bases sitting between them. The CDR3 DNA follows: TGTGCCAGCAGCCAAGATCCTGGGAGAGAGCAGTACTTC. Encoded protein: CASSQDPGREQYF.

This clone was detected only once. This sequence joins TRBV4-1 and TRBJ2-3; maybe TRBD2 (6 bases). The CDR3 is 15 amino acids. V gave up 1 base and J gave up 5 bases, with 13 bases separating them. Germline V gene sequence: CDR1 MGHRA, CDR2 YSYEKL. The CDR3 DNA reads TGCGCCAGCAGCCAAGGGGGCTCGCGGGAAGATACGCAGTATTTT. This codes for CASSQGGSREDTQYF.

The sample holds a few counts of this clone. The gene calls are TRBV18 and TRBJ1-2; D gene uncertain. CDR1 is KGHSH and CDR2 is LQKENI in the germline V gene. The CDR3 covers 12 residues. V was trimmed by 3 bases and J by 5 bases, leaving 7 bases between them. CDR3 sequence reads: CASSPPGYGYTF. For the CDR3, the DNA is TGTGCCAGCTCACCCCCCGGGTATGGCTACACCTTC.

The rearrangement joins TRBV19 to TRBJ2-3; D is uncertain. V was shortened by 5 bases and J by 0 bases, with 15 bases between the two germline ends. Germline V gives CDR1 LNHDA, CDR2 SQIVND (reference sequence). The CDR3 is made up of 16 amino acids. CDR3 nucleotides: TGTGCCAGTAGTCCAACTAACGGGCCGAGCACAGATACGCAGTATTTT. It encodes CASSPTNGPSTDTQYF.

This clone turned up a few times. The chain combines TRBV6-5 with TRBJ1-5; 9 nucleotides match TRBD1. Germline V CDR1 and CDR2: MNHEY, SVGAGI. This CDR3 is built from 14 residues. J lost 6 bases, V lost 0 bases, and 0 bases had no gene match. The CDR3 DNA follows: TGTGCCAGCAGTTACTCGACAGGGGGTCAGCCCCAGCATTTT. It yields the protein CASSYSTGGQPQHF.

In its sample, this clone was seen once. This chain links TRBV12-5 with TRBJ1-5; maybe TRBD1 (5 bases). The V and J ends lost 7 bases and 6 bases respectively, with 10 bases between them. This CDR3 comprises 12 residues. Germline CDR1 and CDR2: LGHNT and FRNRAP. The CDR3 is CASAPGGQPQHF. Written as DNA, the CDR3 is TGTGCTAGTGCCCCGGGGGGTCAGCCCCAGCATTTT.

This chain connects TRBV9 to TRBJ1-2; D may be TRBD1 (6 bases). The CDR3 is 17 amino acids. Per germline, CDR1 SGDLS and CDR2 YYNGEE. The V end was cut by 3 bases, the J end by 4 bases, with 22 bases between. DNA of the CDR3: TGTGCCAGCAGCGCCGGGGCCGGGGGCGGTGGGATCTATGGCTACACCTTC. Amino acid sequence: CASSAGAGGGGIYGYTF.

This rearrangement joins TRBV7-3 to TRBJ1-2; D gene ambiguous. Per germline, CDR1 SGHTA and CDR2 FQGTGA. The CDR3 spans 12 residues. Trimming took off 5 bases at V and 8 bases at J, with 12 bases between the two ends. CDR3 loop: CASSPQNFGYTF. The DNA for the CDR3 is TGTGCCAGCAGCCCGCAGAATTTCGGCTACACCTTC.

V gene TRBV9 combines with J gene TRBJ1-6; D is perhaps TRBD1 (6 bases). Per germline, CDR1 SGDLS and CDR2 YYNGEE. The CDR3 extends over 14 amino acids. The V and J ends lost 0 bases and 9 bases respectively, with 10 bases between them. For the CDR3, the DNA is TGTGCCAGCAGCGTAGGGGTAGGGGGTTCACCCCTCCACTTT. As protein: CASSVGVGGSPLHF. Full variable domain (outside the CDR3, taken from reference TRBV9 and TRBJ1-6): DSGVTQTPKHLITATGQRVTLRCSPRSGDLSVYWYQQSLDQGLQFLIQYYNGEERAKGNILERFSAQQFPDLHSELNLSSLELGDSALYFCASSVGVGGSPLHFGNGTRLTVT.